One sample yielded the 20 T cell receptor beta chains listed below, sequenced in a study of blood T cells in healthy people across ages. Primers used in a second PCR of about 7 to 12 cycles were a sample-barcoded 5' primer and a J-beta primer mix. One entry per CDR3 protein, called by TCRdb with MiXCR from the 5' RACE reads. The repertoire consists of some 1,800,000 distinct CDR3 sequences, with roughly two fifths occurring once and the leading ten covering roughly 24%. Sequenced input: blood. These receptor sequences come from a human donor in good health.

The chain combines TRBV5-1 with TRBJ2-5; D possibly corresponds to TRBD1 (6 bases). CDR1 and CDR2 from the germline V gene are SGHRS and YFSETQ. The germline V and J ends were trimmed by 4 bases and 0 bases, with 19 bases remaining between them. The CDR3 is made up of 17 amino acids. The CDR3 DNA reads as TGCGCCAGCAGCGAATCCAGGGGATCGGTGTACCAAGAGACCCAGTACTTC. Its translation is CASSESRGSVYQETQYF.

This clonotype was seen a handful of times. The DNA for the CDR3 is TGTGCCAGCAGCGTAGGGGCAGATGGGACCCAGTACTTC. Translating gives CASSVGADGTQYF. The V call is TRBV9, the J call TRBJ2-5; no reliable D call. Germline CDR1 SGDLS, CDR2 YYNGEE. V lost 0 bases and J 7 bases, leaving 10 bases between the germline ends. The CDR3 is 13 residues long.

The sample holds many counts of this clonotype. The gene calls are TRBV7-2 and TRBJ2-7; D remains ambiguous. Germline CDR1 reads SGHTA; CDR2 reads FQGNSA. This CDR3 has 13 residues. V was shortened by 3 bases and J by 5 bases, with 11 bases between the two germline ends. In DNA, the CDR3 is TGTGCCAGCAGCTTGTCTAGACGGGACGAGCAGTACTTC. Translating it yields CASSLSRRDEQYF.

The V and J genes are TRBV28 and TRBJ1-4, with D hard to call. Germline CDR1 reads MDHEN; CDR2 reads SYDVKM. The length of the CDR3 is 14 residues. Trimming pared 1 base from V and 8 bases from J, leaving 11 bases between. The CDR3 loop is CASSLFPGGEKLFF. CDR3 bases: TGTGCCAGCAGTTTATTCCCGGGTGGCGAAAAACTGTTTTTT. Variable domain in full (rest from reference TRBV28 and TRBJ1-4): DVKVTQSSRYLVKRTGEKVFLECVQDMDHENMFWYRQDPGLGLRLIYFSYDVKMKEKGDIPEGYSVSREKKERFSLILESASTNQTSMYLCASSLFPGGEKLFFGSGTQLSVL.

This clonotype was observed a handful of times. J is TRBJ2-4 and V is TRBV12-3 or TRBV12-4; D perhaps matches TRBD2 (5 bases). V dropped 10 bases and J dropped 0 bases, with 16 bases sitting between them. This CDR3 comprises 15 residues. CDR3 in DNA: TGTGCCACCGCCCGTAGCGTCCTAGCCAAAAACATTCAGTACTTC. The encoded protein is CATARSVLAKNIQYF.

This clonotype was seen a handful of times. The rearrangement uses TRBV7-2 and TRBJ2-3; 11 bases are a match to TRBD2. After removal of 5 bases from V and 3 bases from J, the junction contained 7 bases not matched to a gene. CDR1 and CDR2 from the germline V gene are SGHTA and FQGNSA. The CDR3 sequence is 16 residues long. CDR3 nucleotides: TGTGCCAGCAGCACACCGGGACTAGCGGCGACAGATACGCAGTATTTT. It codes for CASSTPGLAATDTQYF. Filled out from reference TRBV7-2 and TRBJ2-3, the complete variable domain reads GAGVSQSPSNKVTEKGKDVELRCDPISGHTALYWYRQSLGQGLEFLIYFQGNSAPDKSGLPSDRFSAERTGGSVSTLTIQRTQQEDSAVYLCASSTPGLAATDTQYFGPGTRLTVL.

In regard to this clonotype: One junction end disagrees with the germline gene, perhaps due to a read error. V gene TRBV7-2 combines with J gene TRBJ2-5; 11 bases align to TRBD2. Germline CDR1 is SGHTA and CDR2 is FQGNSA. This CDR3 region has 15 residues. The CDR3 spells CASSTSGGTQEAQYF. CDR3 nucleotides: TGTGCCAGCAGCACTAGCGGGGGAACCCAAGAGGCCCAGTACTTC.

The chain recombines TRBV20-1 with TRBJ2-3; D gene unclear. Trimming left V 7 bases short and J 3 bases short, with 14 bases between. Germline lookup yields CDR1 DFQATT and CDR2 SNEGSKA (reference sequence). The CDR3 has 13 amino acids. DNA for the CDR3: TGCAGTGTCCCCCTCAAAGGGACAGATACGCAGTATTTT. It yields the protein CSVPLKGTDTQYF.

This clonotype was observed a handful of times. The chain employs TRBV11-2 and TRBJ1-2; D not resolved. Germline lookup yields CDR1 SGHAT and CDR2 FQNNGV. The CDR3 length is 14 residues. Trimming pared 2 bases from V and 1 base from J, leaving 8 bases between. CDR3 residues: CASSLISVNYGYTF. The DNA for the CDR3 is TGTGCCAGCAGCTTAATTTCAGTTAACTATGGCTACACCTTC.

The rearrangement links TRBV20-1 to TRBJ1-2; no clear D gene. The ends were cut back, 5 bases at V and 11 bases at J, with 9 bases in the middle. Germline V gene sequence: CDR1 DFQATT, CDR2 SNEGSKA (reference sequence). The CDR3 spans 9 residues. The CDR3 reads CSAGPEYTF. CDR3 in DNA: TGCAGTGCTGGGCCCGAATACACCTTC.

Notes on this clonotype: The junction departs from the called germline gene at one end, perhaps through a read error. This rearrangement joins TRBV4-3 to TRBJ1-4; D may be TRBD1 (5 bases). The CDR3 has 15 amino acids. CDR1 and CDR2 (germline): LGHNA, YSLEER. The CDR3 region is CASSQDGRVNEKLFF. The CDR3 DNA reads as TGCGCCAGCAGTCAAGATGGCAGGGTGAATGAAAAACTGTTTTTT.

In this sample, this clonotype turned up a few times. This chain uses TRBV9 with TRBJ2-1, with D unresolved. The CDR3 is 13 amino acids. The germline V and J ends were trimmed by 0 bases and 10 bases, with 11 bases remaining between them. Germline CDR1 is SGDLS and CDR2 is YYNGEE. In nucleotides, the CDR3 is TGTGCCAGCAGCGTAGGCCTCCTGACGGAGCAGTTCTTC. It is translated as CASSVGLLTEQFF. Combining the CDR3 with reference TRBV9 and TRBJ2-1 gives the whole variable domain DSGVTQTPKHLITATGQRVTLRCSPRSGDLSVYWYQQSLDQGLQFLIQYYNGEERAKGNILERFSAQQFPDLHSELNLSSLELGDSALYFCASSVGLLTEQFFGPGTRLTVL.

The CDR3 DNA reads as TGCGCCAGCAGCCAAGGCTGGGGGGAAGGGCGCACAGATACGCAGTATTTT. Protein sequence: CASSQGWGEGRTDTQYF. The chain is built from TRBV4-3 and TRBJ2-3, with D perhaps TRBD2 (6 bases). Trimming took 1 base from V and 1 from J, leaving 15 bases between them. The CDR3 sequence is 17 residues long. Germline CDR1 LGHNA, CDR2 YSLEER.

The table lists this clonotype with a few counts. The V gene is TRBV28, the J gene TRBJ2-6, with 10 bases that match TRBD1. Losses at the gene ends were 5 bases for V and 2 bases for J; bases not matched to a gene: 6. The CDR3 loop spans 17 amino acids. The germline CDR1 and CDR2 sequences are MDHEN and SYDVKM. The CDR3 loop reads CASSGPGTGAGANVLTF. CDR3 bases: TGTGCCAGCAGTGGCCCCGGGACAGGGGCTGGGGCCAACGTCCTGACTTTC.

CDR3 nucleotides: TGTGCCAGTACCAGGGGGGCTTTGTACGAGCAGTACTTC. Translating it yields CASTRGALYEQYF. The genes are TRBV28 and TRBJ2-7, with D maybe TRBD1 (7 bases). The CDR3 loop spans 13 amino acids. V was trimmed by 9 bases and J by 4 bases, leaving 16 bases between them. Germline values: CDR1 MDHEN, CDR2 SYDVKM.

Only a few counts were recorded for this clonotype. This chain uses TRBV28 with TRBJ2-5, with 8 bases aligning to TRBD2. Trimming removed 5 bases from V and 5 bases from J; junction bases left unmatched: 10. Germline V gives CDR1 MDHEN, CDR2 SYDVKM. The CDR3 has 15 residues. CDR3 bases: TGTGCCAGCAGTAAACCCCTAGCGGGCGGGGAGACCCAGTACTTC. The encoded protein is CASSKPLAGGETQYF.

In the case of this clonotype: At one end, the junction sequence differs from germline, possibly due to a read error. V usage is TRBV6-5 and J usage is TRBJ2-4, with 7 positions matching TRBD1. The J call may not be correct, given that the DNA end is closer to TRBJ2-5. CDR1 MNHEY and CDR2 SVGAGI come from the germline V gene. This CDR3 comprises 13 residues. Here the CDR3 reads CACSRQGWETQYF. Written as DNA, the CDR3 is TGTGCCTGCAGTCGACAGGGTTGGGAGACCCAGTACTTC.

The genes are TRBV5-6 and TRBJ2-4; TRBD2 matches 7 bases. Trimming took 3 bases from V and 2 from J; bases not matched to a gene: 14. Germline lookup yields CDR1 SGHDT and CDR2 YYEEEE. CDR3 length: 18 residues. For the CDR3, the DNA is TGTGCCAGCAGCTCCCTCCTCTATAGCGGGTGGACCAAAAACATTCAGTACTTC. Translated: CASSSLLYSGWTKNIQYF. Variable domain in full (rest from reference TRBV5-6 and TRBJ2-4): DAGVTQSPTHLIKTRGQQVTLRCSPKSGHDTVSWYQQALGQGPQFIFQYYEEEERQRGNFPDRFSGHQFPNYSSELNVNALLLGDSALYLCASSSLLYSGWTKNIQYFGAGTRLSVL.

This clonotype was found once. The V call is TRBV6-5, the J call TRBJ1-1; D perhaps matches TRBD1 (5 bases). Germline CDR1 is MNHEY and CDR2 is SVGAGI. This CDR3 has 12 residues. Trimming cost V 7 bases and J 5 bases, with 11 bases left between them. The CDR3 nucleotides read TGTGCCAGCAAAATCAGGGATACTGAAGCTTTCTTT. The encoded protein is CASKIRDTEAFF.

The chain has TRBV20-1 and TRBJ1-1; no clear D gene. Germline-derived CDR1 and CDR2 are DFQATT and SNEGSKA (reference sequence). Trimming left V 0 bases short and J 5 bases short, with 13 bases between. The CDR3 sequence is 14 residues long. The CDR3 region is CSARDARGGTEAFF. CDR3 DNA: TGCAGTGCTAGAGATGCCCGGGGTGGGACTGAAGCTTTCTTT.